What follows are 17 T cell receptor beta chains derived from one specimen sequenced in a study of cytomegalovirus exposure and HLA in healthy donors. A multiplex PCR was run with 60 Vbeta primers and 13 Jbeta primers. Assay used: immunoSEQ multiplex PCR; TCRdb lists only in-frame clones, some missing. The profile shows about 160,000 clones, roughly 85% of them singletons. The sequencing input was PBMCs. The receptors shown here come from a woman aged 45-60 years in good health and CMV-seronegative.

This chain connects TRBV7-2 to TRBJ2-1; TRBD2 aligns across 9 bases. The V gene's germline CDR1 is SGHTA and CDR2 FQGNSA. The CDR3 is 15 amino acids. Trimming cost V 6 bases and J 1 base; bases outside gene matches: 4. The CDR3 reads CASSRSGGSYNEQFF. CDR3 bases: TGTGCCAGCAGTCGTAGCGGGGGTTCCTACAATGAGCAGTTCTTC.

This chain uses TRBV5-5 with TRBJ2-4; no definite D call. The V end lost 1 base, the J end lost 4 bases, and 12 bases lay between the germline ends. The CDR3 length is 15 residues. The germline V gene has CDR1 SGHKS and CDR2 YYEKEE (reference sequence). The CDR3 DNA reads as TGTGCCAGCAGCTTGATGTCGACAAAAAAAAACATTCAGTACTTC. It translates to CASSLMSTKKNIQYF.

CDR3 loop: CASSGQGGQETQYF. The CDR3, as DNA: TGTGCCAGCAGTGGACAGGGGGGCCAAGAGACCCAGTACTTC. J is TRBJ2-5 and V is TRBV2; TRBD1 matches at 9 bases. Trimming at V came to 4 bases and at J to 1 base, leaving 1 base not matched to a gene. The V gene's germline CDR1 is SNHLY and CDR2 FYNNEI. This CDR3 comprises 14 residues.

This chain joins TRBV7-2 and TRBJ2-7; D not resolved. With 4 bases removed from V and 6 bases from J, the gap between germline ends came to 7 bases. Germline V gene lookup returns CDR1 SGHTA and CDR2 FQGNSA. This CDR3 has 11 residues. The CDR3 loop is CASSSVLEQYF. CDR3 nucleotides: TGTGCCAGCAGCTCAGTCCTCGAGCAGTACTTC.

The chain couples TRBV5-1 to TRBJ1-2; D might be TRBD1 (5 bases). The CDR3 length is 15 residues. V was cut by 2 bases and J by 8 bases, with 19 bases left in between. Germline V gene data show CDR1 as SGHRS and CDR2 as YFSETQ. CDR3 in amino acids: CASSLGVIGAGGYTF. For the CDR3, the DNA is TGCGCCAGCAGCTTAGGGGTAATTGGGGCTGGCGGCTACACCTTC.

The chain recombines TRBV6-6 with TRBJ2-5; possibly TRBD1 for D (6 bases). V lost 4 bases and J 5 bases, leaving 14 bases between the germline ends. Germline-derived CDR1 and CDR2 are MNHNY and SVGAGI (reference sequence). CDR3 length equals 14 residues. The CDR3 region is CASSFVDRLETQYF. The DNA of the CDR3 is TGTGCCAGCAGTTTCGTTGACAGGTTGGAGACCCAGTACTTC.

This clone was counted a few times. This sequence joins TRBV28 and TRBJ2-7; maybe TRBD1 (5 bases). V dropped 1 base and J dropped 4 bases, with 23 bases sitting between them. The CDR3 runs to 18 residues. Germline CDR1 is MDHEN and CDR2 is SYDVKM. The CDR3 region is CASSLLVDQGGDPYEQYF. As DNA, the CDR3 is TGTGCCAGCAGTTTATTAGTCGATCAGGGTGGCGACCCATACGAGCAGTACTTC.

The rearrangement links TRBV4-2 to TRBJ2-7, with D possibly matching TRBD1 (5 bases). The CDR3 is 15 residues long. CDR1 LGHNA and CDR2 YNFKEQ come from the germline V gene. The V end was cut by 0 bases, the J end by 0 bases, with 9 bases between. The chain's CDR3 is CASSQDYRFSYEQYF. The CDR3 DNA reads TGTGCCAGCAGCCAAGATTACAGGTTCTCCTACGAGCAGTACTTC.

V gene TRBV14 combines with J gene TRBJ2-1; 12 nucleotides agree with TRBD2. The CDR3 length is 18 residues. Germline-derived CDR1 and CDR2 are SGHDN and FVKESK. After removal of 2 bases from V and 8 bases from J, the junction contained 13 bases not matched to a gene. The CDR3 nucleotides are TGTGCCAGCAGCCAAAAGCTAGCGGGGGGGCCATCCCCCCATGAGCAGTTCTTC. Its translation is CASSQKLAGGPSPHEQFF.

V and J are TRBV7-2 and TRBJ2-3; 7 nucleotides match TRBD1. V shed 4 bases, J shed 4 bases, and the junction held 11 bases outside the gene matches. The CDR3 extends over 16 amino acids. Germline loops: CDR1 SGHTA, CDR2 FQGNSA. CDR3 in DNA: TGTGCCAGCAGCTCCGAGGACAGGATCGGGTCAGATACGCAGTATTTT. Translating it yields CASSSEDRIGSDTQYF.

This clone was detected a few times. J is TRBJ2-7 and V is TRBV6-5; TRBD2 is a possible D gene (5 bases). The germline V and J ends were trimmed by 6 bases and 0 bases, with 15 bases remaining between them. Germline loops: CDR1 MNHEY, CDR2 SVGAGI. There are 15 residues in the CDR3. CDR3 loop: CASSLTSYGSYEQYF. For the CDR3, the DNA is TGTGCCAGCAGCCTAACTAGTTATGGCTCCTACGAGCAGTACTTC.

The V gene is TRBV2, the J gene TRBJ1-6, with TRBD1 matching over 7 bases. This CDR3 spans 13 amino acids. Germline-derived CDR1 and CDR2 are SNHLY and FYNNEI. CDR3 sequence: CVGTGEINSPLHF. The CDR3 DNA is TGTGTCGGAACAGGGGAAATTAATTCACCCCTCCACTTT.

This clone was observed a single time. V and J are TRBV30 and TRBJ1-4; D gene uncertain. This CDR3 comprises 13 residues. The germline V gene has CDR1 GTSNPN and CDR2 SVGIG (reference sequence). The V and J ends lost 0 bases and 10 bases respectively, with 12 bases between them. CDR3 amino acids: CAWSVLSGRKLFF. CDR3 DNA sequence: TGTGCCTGGAGTGTACTTTCGGGGAGAAAACTGTTTTTT.

The chain links TRBV5-4 to TRBJ2-5; a weak D match, TRBD2 (7 bases). Germline V gene lookup returns CDR1 SGHNT and CDR2 YYREEE (reference sequence). The CDR3 runs 18 residues. The ends were cut back, 1 base at V and 3 bases at J, with 22 bases in the middle. The DNA for the CDR3 is TGTGCCAGCAGCTTGTTGGCGGGGGTGGACAGTTTTGAAGAGACCCAGTACTTC. This encodes CASSLLAGVDSFEETQYF.

The rearrangement joins TRBV18 to TRBJ2-2, with 8 nucleotides matching TRBD1. Trimming took 3 bases from V and 6 from J; bases not matched to a gene: 9. The CDR3 has 16 residues. Germline CDR1 reads KGHSH; CDR2 reads LQKENI. CDR3 DNA: TGTGCCAGCTCACCGGCGGGGACAGGACTGTCCGGGGAGCTGTTTTTT. The encoded protein is CASSPAGTGLSGELFF.

This clone was seen more than once but under ten times. The gene calls are TRBV25-1 and TRBJ1-5; weak D call: TRBD1 (6 bases). There are 14 residues in the CDR3. V was shortened by 4 bases and J by 4 bases, with 11 bases between the two germline ends. Per germline, CDR1 MGHDK and CDR2 SYGVNS. In DNA form, the CDR3 reads TGTGCCAGCAGTGTTACAGGGTCTAATCAGCCCCAGCATTTT. This gives the protein CASSVTGSNQPQHF.

This clone was recorded once. The chain recombines TRBV28 with TRBJ2-1; 8 bases agree with TRBD2. Per the germline V gene, CDR1 is MDHEN and CDR2 is SYDVKM. CDR3 size: 15 residues. V dropped 5 bases and J dropped 7; count of bases not matched to a gene: 10. The CDR3 coding sequence is TGTGCCAGCAGTCTCGGGAGGGCCTATTTGAATGAGCAGTTCTTC. It yields the protein CASSLGRAYLNEQFF.